These T cell receptor beta chains were read from a single sample in a study of OX40 agonist ivuxolimab in advanced cancers. Assay: immunoSEQ multiplex PCR; the TCRdb copy retains only in-frame clones and omits some. The sample has about 82,000 clones; roughly 92% are singletons. The material sequenced was CD4+ or CD8+ T cells sorted from blood, taken in a trial of the OX40 agonist ivuxolimab. All receptors come from an adult with an advanced solid tumor such as melanoma, head and neck, liver or kidney cancer. Both conserved end residues are part of each CDR3. The D gene is left open where the match is weak. The size field is filled for only some rows; it gives once, few, many or a size class.

cdr3_aa cdr3_nt j_call cdr3_length v_call d_call clone_size
CASSYSYGQYQGGYTF TGTGCCAGCAGTTACTCGTACGGGCAGTATCAAGGAGGCTACACCTTC TRBJ1-2 16 TRBV6-5 - -
CARTGQGYEQYF TGTGCCAGGACGGGACAGGGGTACGAGCAGTACTTC TRBJ2-7 12 TRBV6-4 TRBD1 -
CASSLGGTSYTDTQYF TGTGCCAGCAGCTTAGGAGGGACTAGTTACACAGATACGCAGTATTTT TRBJ2-3 16 TRBV11-3 TRBD2 -
CASSQVILGLTGELFF TGCGCCAGCAGCCAAGTTATTTTGGGGCTCACCGGGGAGCTGTTTTTT TRBJ2-2 16 TRBV4-1 - -
CASSMGTVANQPQHF TGTGCCAGCAGCATGGGGACAGTAGCTAATCAGCCCCAGCATTTT TRBJ1-5 15 TRBV7-2 TRBD1 -
CASSYFEAMNTEAFF TGTGCCAGCAGTTACTTCGAGGCCATGAACACTGAAGCTTTCTTT TRBJ1-1 15 TRBV6-6 - -
CAWRRKQGRGEKLFF TGTGCCTGGAGGCGAAAACAGGGTCGAGGTGAAAAACTGTTTTTT TRBJ1-4 15 TRBV30 - -
CSASGVTEAFF TGCAGTGCTAGCGGGGTCACTGAAGCTTTCTTT TRBJ1-1 11 TRBV20-1 - -
CAWMTNSGNTIYF TGTGCCTGGATGACCAACTCTGGAAACACCATATATTTT TRBJ1-3 13 TRBV30 - -
CASSDQEIGRFF TGTGCCAGCAGCGATCAGGAAATTGGAAGGTTCTTC TRBJ2-1 12 TRBV21-1 - -
CASSYAGTGAEQYF TGTGCCAGCAGTTACGCCGGGACAGGGGCCGAGCAGTACTTC TRBJ2-7 14 TRBV6-6 TRBD1 -
CASSQLAGAANTGELFF TGTGCCAGCAGCCAACTAGCGGGGGCCGCGAACACCGGGGAGCTGTTTTTT TRBJ2-2 17 TRBV7-3 TRBD2 -
CASKEGNYNYGYTF TGTGCCAGCAAGGAGGGCAACTATAACTATGGCTACACCTTC TRBJ1-2 14 TRBV2 - -
CASSPIAPGALGDEQFF TGTGCCAGCTCACCGATCGCCCCGGGGGCCCTCGGGGATGAGCAGTTCTTC TRBJ2-1 17 TRBV18 - -
CASSLGRGGVYEQYF TGTGCCAGCAGCTTGGGCAGGGGAGGGGTCTACGAGCAGTACTTC TRBJ2-7 15 TRBV5-6 - -
CASSLRTGEREKLFF TGTGCCAGCAGCCTACGGACAGGGGAGAGAGAAAAACTGTTTTTT TRBJ1-4 15 TRBV5-4 TRBD1 -
CASAYEEGATYEQYF TGTGCCAGCGCCTATGAGGAGGGGGCCACCTACGAGCAGTACTTC TRBJ2-7 15 TRBV7-9 - -
CASSVVTGHTGELFF TGTGCCAGCAGCGTAGTTACAGGGCACACCGGGGAGCTGTTTTTT TRBJ2-2 15 TRBV9 - -
CASSQASLLGSGNTIYF TGTGCCAGCTCACAGGCGTCCTTATTAGGGTCTGGAAACACCATATATTTT TRBJ1-3 17 TRBV5-5 - -
CSASRELFF TGCAGTGCTAGTAGGGAGCTGTTTTTT TRBJ2-2 9 TRBV20-1 - -
CATSTPGSYEQYF TGTGCCACCAGCACCCCTGGTTCCTACGAGCAGTACTTC TRBJ2-7 13 TRBV15 - -
CASSLGTDYGYTF TGCGCCAGCAGCTTAGGGACAGACTATGGCTACACCTTC TRBJ1-2 13 TRBV5-1 TRBD1 -
CASSLRNEKLFF TGTGCCAGCAGTCTGCGTAATGAAAAACTGTTTTTT TRBJ1-4 12 TRBV6-6 - -
CATRQGGRKTEAFF TGTGCCACCAGACAAGGGGGAAGAAAAACTGAAGCTTTCTTT TRBJ1-1 14 TRBV28 - -
CASSLSPGHTVDGYTF TGTGCCAGCAGCTTATCCCCCGGACACACCGTAGATGGCTACACCTTC TRBJ1-2 16 TRBV7-2 - -
CAGIGANSALHF TGTGCCGGAATTGGGGCAAATTCAGCCCTCCACTTT TRBJ1-6 12 TRBV30 - few
CASSIVAGGDQPQHF TGTGCCAGTAGTATAGTTGCAGGGGGGGATCAGCCCCAGCATTTT TRBJ1-5 15 TRBV19 TRBD1 -
CASSRDKITDTQYF TGTGCCAGCAGCAGGGACAAAATTACGGATACGCAGTATTTT TRBJ2-3 14 TRBV9 - -
CASTSLGLAGGTGELFF TGTGCCAGTACCTCCTTGGGACTAGCGGGCGGCACCGGGGAGCTGTTTTTT TRBJ2-2 17 TRBV19 TRBD2 -
CASSLGQGSSEQYF TGCGCCAGCAGCTTGGGACAGGGGTCGAGCGAGCAGTACTTC TRBJ2-7 14 TRBV5-1 TRBD1 -
CASSFRGQLNEKLFF TGTGCCAGCAGCTTCCGTGGACAGCTTAATGAAAAACTGTTTTTT TRBJ1-4 15 TRBV5-4 - -
CATRRAGYEQYF TGTGCCACCCGCCGGGCGGGCTACGAGCAGTACTTC TRBJ2-7 12 TRBV6-5 - once
CSVVEGTYGYTF TGCAGCGTTGTTGAGGGGACATATGGCTACACCTTC TRBJ1-2 12 TRBV29-1 - -
CATSRPPSGAMDTQYF TGTGCCACCAGCAGACCACCTAGCGGGGCCATGGATACGCAGTATTTT TRBJ2-3 16 TRBV15 TRBD2 -
CASSIQGSHEKLFF TGTGCCAGTAGTATCCAGGGAAGCCATGAAAAACTGTTTTTT TRBJ1-4 14 TRBV19 - -